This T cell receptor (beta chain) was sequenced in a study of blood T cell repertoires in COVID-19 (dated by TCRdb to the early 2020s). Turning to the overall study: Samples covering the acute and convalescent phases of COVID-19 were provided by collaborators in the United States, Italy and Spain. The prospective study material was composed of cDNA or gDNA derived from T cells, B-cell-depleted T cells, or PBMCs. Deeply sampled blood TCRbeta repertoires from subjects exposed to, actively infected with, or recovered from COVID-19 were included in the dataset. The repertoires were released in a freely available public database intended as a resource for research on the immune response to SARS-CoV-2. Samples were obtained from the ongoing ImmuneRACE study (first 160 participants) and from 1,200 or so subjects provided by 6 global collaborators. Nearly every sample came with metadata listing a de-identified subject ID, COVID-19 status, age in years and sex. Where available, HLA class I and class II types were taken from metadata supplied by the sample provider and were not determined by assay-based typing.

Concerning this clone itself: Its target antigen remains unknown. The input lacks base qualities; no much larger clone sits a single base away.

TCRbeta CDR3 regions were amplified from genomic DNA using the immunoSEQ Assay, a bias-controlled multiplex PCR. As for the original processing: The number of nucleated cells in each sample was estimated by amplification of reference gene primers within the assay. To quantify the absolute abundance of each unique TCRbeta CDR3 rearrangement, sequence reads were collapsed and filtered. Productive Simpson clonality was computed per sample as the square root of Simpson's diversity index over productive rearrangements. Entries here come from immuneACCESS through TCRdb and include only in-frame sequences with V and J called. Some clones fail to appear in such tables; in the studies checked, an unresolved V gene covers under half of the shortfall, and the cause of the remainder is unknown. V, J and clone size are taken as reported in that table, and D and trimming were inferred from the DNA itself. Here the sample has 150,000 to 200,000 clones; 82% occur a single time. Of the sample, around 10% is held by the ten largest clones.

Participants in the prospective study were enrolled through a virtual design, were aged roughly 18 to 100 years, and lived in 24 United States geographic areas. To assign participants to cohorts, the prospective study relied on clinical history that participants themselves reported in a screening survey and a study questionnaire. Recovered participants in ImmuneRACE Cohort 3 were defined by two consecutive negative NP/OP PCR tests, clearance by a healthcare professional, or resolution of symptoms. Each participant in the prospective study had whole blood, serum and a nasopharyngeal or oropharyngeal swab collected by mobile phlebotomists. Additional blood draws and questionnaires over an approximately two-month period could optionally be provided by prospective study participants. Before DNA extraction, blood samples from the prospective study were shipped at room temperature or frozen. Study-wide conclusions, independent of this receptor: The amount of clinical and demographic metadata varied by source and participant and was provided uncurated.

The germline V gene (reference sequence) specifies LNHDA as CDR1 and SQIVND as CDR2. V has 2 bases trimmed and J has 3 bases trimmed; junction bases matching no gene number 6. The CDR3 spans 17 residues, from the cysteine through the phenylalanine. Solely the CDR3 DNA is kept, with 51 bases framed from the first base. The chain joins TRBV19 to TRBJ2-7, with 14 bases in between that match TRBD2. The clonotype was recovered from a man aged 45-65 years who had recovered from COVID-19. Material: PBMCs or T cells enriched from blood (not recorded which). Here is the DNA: TGTGCCAGTAGTATACCCCCAGGGACTAGCGGGAGCTACGAGCAGTACTTC. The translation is CASSIPPGTSGSYEQYF.